These 9 T cell receptor beta chains were sequenced from one sample in a study of cytomegalovirus exposure and HLA in healthy donors. With 60 Vbeta and 13 Jbeta primers, the PCR was carried out. The assay was immunoSEQ multiplex PCR, and TCRdb's table has in-frame clones only and misses some. The sample has 35,000 to 45,000 clones, roughly 90% seen once. The sequencing input was PBMCs. Receptor source: a woman between 18 and 29 years old in good health and CMV-seronegative.

The chain joins TRBV7-2 to TRBJ1-2; 9 positions agree with TRBD1. Germline V CDR1 and CDR2: SGHTA, FQGNSA. This CDR3 is 16 amino acids long. Germline trimming cut 0 bases from V and 0 bases from J; bases unmatched to any gene: 2. The CDR3 reads CASSLAGQGPNYGYTF. Here the CDR3 DNA reads TGTGCCAGCAGCTTAGCGGGACAGGGCCCTAACTATGGCTACACCTTC.

The J gene is TRBJ2-7, the V gene TRBV5-1; D is undetermined. Germline CDR1 is SGHRS and CDR2 is YFSETQ. The CDR3 length is 14 residues. Trimming removed 0 bases from V and 4 bases from J, with 11 bases in between. As DNA, the CDR3 is TGCGCCAGCAGCTTGGATCGGAGCGTGTACGAGCAGTACTTC. Its translation: CASSLDRSVYEQYF.

The chain links TRBV9 to TRBJ1-3, with D perhaps matching TRBD1 (5 bases). The CDR3 runs 16 residues. Trimming removed 0 bases at V and 0 bases at J, with 10 bases between. CDR1 and CDR2 from the germline V gene are SGDLS and YYNGEE. CDR3 in amino acids: CASSVGPGGSGNTIYF. The CDR3 coding sequence is TGTGCCAGCAGCGTAGGTCCCGGGGGCTCTGGAAACACCATATATTTT. The full variable domain, with the rest looked up from reference TRBV9 and TRBJ1-3, is DSGVTQTPKHLITATGQRVTLRCSPRSGDLSVYWYQQSLDQGLQFLIQYYNGEERAKGNILERFSAQQFPDLHSELNLSSLELGDSALYFCASSVGPGGSGNTIYFGEGSWLTVV.

The CDR3 loop is CASSLAQGLYEQYF. The CDR3 coding sequence is TGTGCCAGCAGCTTAGCACAGGGTCTCTACGAGCAGTACTTC. The chain links TRBV7-8 to TRBJ2-7; D possibly corresponds to TRBD1 (6 bases). V dropped 0 bases and J dropped 3 bases, with 9 bases sitting between them. CDR3 length equals 14 residues. CDR1 is SGHVS and CDR2 is FQNEAQ in the germline V gene.

With respect to this clone: One end of the junction fails to match germline, which may point to a read error. V gene TRBV7-9 combines with J gene TRBJ2-1; 13 nucleotides match TRBD2. This CDR3 spans 16 amino acids. Germline loops: CDR1 SEHNR, CDR2 FQNEAQ (reference sequence). The CDR3 sequence: CSSTSLTSGRANEQFF. CDR3 nucleotide sequence: TGTTCCAGCACCTCGCTAACTAGCGGGAGGGCCAATGAGCAGTTCTTC.

In its sample, this clone was seen once. A junction boundary mismatches the germline segment, possibly from a read error. V gene TRBV28 combines with J gene TRBJ1-1; D call uncertain. The CDR3 covers 15 residues. In germline, CDR1 is MDHEN, CDR2 SYDVKM. In DNA form, the CDR3 reads TGTGCCAGCACTTTACAGTGGGAGGGAGACACTGAAGCTTTCTTT. Translating gives CASTLQWEGDTEAFF.

The chain recombines TRBV6-5 with TRBJ1-1; D unresolved. This CDR3 spans 15 amino acids. The ends were cut back, 5 bases at V and 5 bases at J, with 18 bases in the middle. Germline CDR1 reads MNHEY; CDR2 reads SVGAGI. CDR3 loop: CASSLVGGGKTEAFF. CDR3 nucleotide sequence: TGTGCCAGCAGTCTGGTAGGAGGAGGGAAGACTGAAGCTTTCTTT.

Only a few counts were recorded for this clone. The J gene is TRBJ1-2, the V gene TRBV6-4; a weak D match, TRBD1 (5 bases). The length of the CDR3 is 14 residues. Germline assignment: CDR1 MRHNA and CDR2 SNTAGT. Trimming removed 0 bases from V and 4 bases from J, with 9 bases in between. This CDR3 is CASSDSPGGYGYTF. The CDR3 DNA sequence: TGTGCCAGCAGTGACTCCCCCGGGGGCTATGGCTACACCTTC.

CDR3 DNA sequence: TGTGCCAGCAGGGCGGGACAGGGTGCGTCCTACAATGAGCAGTTCTTC. Translation: CASRAGQGASYNEQFF. This sequence joins TRBV27 and TRBJ2-1; 9 nucleotides line up with TRBD1. The CDR3 has 16 amino acids. V was clipped by 6 bases and J by 1 base; unmatched bases: 7. Germline assignment: CDR1 MNHEY and CDR2 SMNVEV (reference sequence).